This entry concerns a single T cell receptor (beta chain). Its target is unknown. The data were taken from a study of T cell responses to AZD1222 COVID-19 vaccine. Study-level results: Of the AZD1222 recipients, only 5 or 6 were seropositive at baseline.

Data came from immunoSEQ multiplex PCR; TCRdb stores just in-frame clones and leaves some out. The sample lists approximately 140,000 clones, 94% seen once, with 1.3% in the top ten. CDR3 size: 12 residues. Deletions cut 7 bases from V and 2 bases from J, with 7 bases between. The chain employs TRBV12-3 or TRBV12-4 and TRBJ2-3; D remains ambiguous. This clonotype was obtained from an adult in good health. Sample: peripheral blood, taken on day 0 of AZD1222 vaccination. CDR3 protein: CASTPTTDTQYF. The CDR3 DNA reads TGTGCCAGCACCCCGACCACAGATACGCAGTATTTT.